The rows below give T cell receptor beta chains drawn from one sample of a study of blood T cell repertoires in COVID-19. Assay used: immunoSEQ multiplex PCR; TCRdb lists only in-frame clones, some missing. Seen here are 130,000 to 150,000 clones, 84% observed once, and the top ten hold about 5.8%. The sequencing input was PBMCs or T cells enriched from blood (not recorded which). These receptors were taken from a woman between 45 and 65 years old who had been exposed to COVID-19. Each CDR3 is given with its conserved first and last residue. Each record gives: clone size, J gene, D gene, V gene, CDR3 protein, CDR3 DNA. The D gene is left open where the match is weak. Some rows mark clone size as missing; the rest say once, few, many or name a class of expanded clone.

clone size: -; J gene: TRBJ2-7; D gene: -; V gene: TRBV7-2; CDR3 protein: CASSLNRVHEQYF; CDR3 DNA: TGTGCCAGCAGCTTAAACAGGGTCCACGAGCAGTACTTC
clone size: -; J gene: TRBJ1-1; D gene: -; V gene: TRBV29-1; CDR3 protein: CSVVGVPSEAFF; CDR3 DNA: TGCAGCGTTGTCGGGGTTCCAAGTGAAGCTTTCTTT
clone size: few; J gene: TRBJ2-1; D gene: TRBD2; V gene: TRBV5-1; CDR3 protein: CASSLLASGGITYNEQFF; CDR3 DNA: TGCGCCAGCAGCCTGCTGGCTAGCGGGGGGATTACCTACAATGAGCAGTTCTTC
clone size: -; J gene: TRBJ2-7; D gene: TRBD2; V gene: TRBV19; CDR3 protein: CASSIMWGGSYEQYF; CDR3 DNA: TGTGCCAGTAGTATTATGTGGGGGGGATCCTACGAGCAGTACTTC
clone size: once; J gene: TRBJ1-5; D gene: TRBD1; V gene: TRBV2; CDR3 protein: CASSDRVEARQPQHF; CDR3 DNA: TGTGCCAGCAGCGACAGGGTCGAGGCGCGTCAGCCCCAGCATTTT
clone size: -; J gene: TRBJ2-4; D gene: TRBD1; V gene: TRBV29-1; CDR3 protein: CSVETGGVGNIQYF; CDR3 DNA: TGCAGCGTTGAGACAGGGGGCGTAGGAAACATTCAGTACTTC
clone size: -; J gene: TRBJ1-1; D gene: -; V gene: TRBV7-2; CDR3 protein: CASSFRASGTEAFF; CDR3 DNA: TGTGCCAGCAGCTTCAGGGCGAGTGGCACTGAAGCTTTCTTT
clone size: -; J gene: TRBJ2-7; D gene: -; V gene: TRBV2; CDR3 protein: CASSETGYEQYF; CDR3 DNA: TGTGCCAGCAGTGAAACGGGCTACGAGCAGTACTTC
clone size: -; J gene: TRBJ2-1; D gene: -; V gene: TRBV5-1; CDR3 protein: CASSYTPGLGNEQFF; CDR3 DNA: TGCGCCAGCAGCTACACACCCGGACTGGGGAATGAGCAGTTCTTC
clone size: -; J gene: TRBJ2-1; D gene: -; V gene: TRBV11-3; CDR3 protein: CASSPTGSSYNEQFF; CDR3 DNA: TGTGCCAGCAGTCCTACAGGGAGCTCCTACAATGAGCAGTTCTTC